The rows below give T cell receptor beta chains drawn from one sample of a study of immune evolution from preneoplasia to lung adenocarcinoma. Only in-frame clones appear in the TCRdb table, and some are missing; sequencing was by immunoSEQ multiplex PCR. The sample shows 2,500 to 3,500 clones, 83% of them seen only once. The sample consisted of FFPE adjacent normal lung tissue. The receptor set was obtained from a person between 70 and 80 years old with lung adenocarcinoma. The CDR3 runs from the conserved cysteine through the conserved F or W. D genes are given only for firm matches. Some rows have no size entry. The others give once, few or many, or a class for an expanded clone.

d_gene	abundance	v_gene	j_gene	CDR3aa	CDR3nt
NA	NA	TRBV9	TRBJ2-1	CASSVGSGAYNEQFF	TGTGCCAGCAGCGTAGGGAGTGGAGCCTACAATGAGCAGTTCTTC
NA	once	TRBV7-9	TRBJ1-1	CASSRGMNTEAFF	TGTGCCAGCAGCCGTGGAATGAACACTGAAGCTTTCTTT
NA	NA	TRBV6-5	TRBJ2-7	CASRGSSYEQYF	TGTGCCAGCAGGGGCAGCTCCTACGAGCAGTACTTC
TRBD2	NA	TRBV27	TRBJ2-6	CASSLLGLASSGANVLTF	TGTGCCAGCAGTCTCCTCGGACTAGCCTCCTCTGGGGCCAACGTCCTGACTTTC
TRBD2	once	TRBV4-2	TRBJ2-5	CASSFSGTSGRKTQYF	TGTGCCAGCAGCTTTTCCGGGACTAGCGGGAGGAAGACCCAGTACTTC
NA	NA	TRBV5-1	TRBJ2-5	CASRGNGLGETQYF	TGCGCCAGCAGGGGGAACGGGCTCGGAGAGACCCAGTACTTC
NA	NA	TRBV5-1	TRBJ2-3	CASSPTSRGSTDTQYF	TGCGCCAGCAGCCCCACGTCTCGGGGGAGCACAGATACGCAGTATTTT
NA	few	TRBV29-1	TRBJ2-7	CSGGQSSYEQYF	TGCTCGGGGGGACAGAGCTCCTACGAGCAGTACTTC
TRBD1	NA	TRBV6-5	TRBJ1-1	CASSRTGTEAFF	TGTGCCAGCAGCCGGACAGGGACTGAAGCTTTCTTT
NA	NA	TRBV5-4	TRBJ2-1	CASRSTGSRYNEQFF	TGTGCCAGCAGATCTACAGGGAGCCGGTACAATGAGCAGTTCTTC
NA	NA	TRBV25-1	TRBJ1-1	CASSALDRNTEAFF	TGTGCCAGCAGTGCATTAGACAGGAACACTGAAGCTTTCTTT
NA	NA	TRBV15	TRBJ1-3	CATSGQLSGNTIYF	TGTGCCACCAGTGGACAACTCTCTGGAAACACCATATATTTT
TRBD1	NA	TRBV10-3	TRBJ2-7	CAIRGTGNEQYF	TGTGCCATCAGAGGGACAGGGAACGAGCAGTACTTC
TRBD2	once	TRBV4-2	TRBJ2-3	CASSQKLGGRSRAGTDTQYF	TGTGCCAGCAGCCAAAAGTTGGGCGGGAGGAGTAGAGCTGGCACAGATACGCAGTATTTT
NA	NA	TRBV28	TRBJ1-4	CASSSPNLNEKLFF	TGTGCCAGCAGCTCCCCGAACCTTAATGAAAAACTGTTTTTT
NA	NA	TRBV6-1	TRBJ2-3	CASSELGGSTDTQYF	TGTGCCAGCAGTGAACTGGGGGGTAGCACAGATACGCAGTATTTT
TRBD2	NA	TRBV2	TRBJ2-1	CATGLAGIGNEQFF	TGTGCCACGGGACTAGCGGGTATAGGCAATGAGCAGTTCTTC
NA	NA	TRBV28	TRBJ2-1	CASSFYAATYNEQFF	TGTGCCAGCAGTTTCTACGCGGCTACCTACAATGAGCAGTTCTTC
NA	NA	TRBV6-5	TRBJ2-6	CASSSGLSGANVLTF	TGTGCCAGCAGTTCGGGACTGTCCGGGGCCAACGTCCTGACTTTC
NA	NA	TRBV11-2	TRBJ2-3	CASSSRQSSSQYF	TGTGCCAGCAGCTCGCGACAGTCTTCCTCGCAGTATTTT
TRBD1	NA	TRBV7-9	TRBJ1-5	CASSSTGANQPQHF	TGTGCCAGCAGCTCAACAGGGGCCAATCAGCCCCAGCATTTT
TRBD2	NA	TRBV11-2	TRBJ2-1	CASSLGAGGSYNEQFF	TGTGCCAGCAGCTTAGGGGCGGGGGGGTCCTACAATGAGCAGTTCTTC
NA	NA	TRBV20-1	TRBJ1-2	CSVSGGYTF	TGCAGTGTCTCGGGGGGCTACACCTTC
NA	NA	TRBV28	TRBJ1-5	CASRQGQNNQPQHF	TGTGCCAGCAGGCAAGGACAGAACAATCAGCCCCAGCATTTT
NA	NA	TRBV7-9	TRBJ2-7	CASSSRTALSYEQYF	TGTGCCAGCAGCTCAAGGACAGCACTATCCTACGAGCAGTACTTC
TRBD1	NA	TRBV30	TRBJ2-2	CAWSTPGGGELFF	TGTGCCTGGAGTACACCAGGGGGCGGGGAGCTGTTTTTT
NA	few	TRBV29-1	TRBJ1-2	CSGWRDYGYTF	TGCAGCGGGTGGAGGGACTATGGCTACACCTTC
TRBD1	NA	TRBV30	TRBJ1-1	CAWRRDRGVNTEAFF	TGTGCCTGGAGGAGGGACAGAGGGGTGAACACTGAAGCTTTCTTT
NA	NA	TRBV5-1	TRBJ1-2	CASSLAGTDNYGYTF	TGCGCCAGCAGCTTGGCCGGGACGGATAACTATGGCTACACCTTC
NA	once	TRBV10-3	TRBJ1-6	CAISRTTDNSPLHF	TGTGCCATCAGCCGAACGACAGATAATTCACCCCTCCACTTT
NA	NA	TRBV5-4	TRBJ1-4	CASSPTATNEKLFF	TGTGCCAGCAGCCCGACAGCAACTAATGAAAAACTGTTTTTT
TRBD2	NA	TRBV9	TRBJ2-1	CASSVDGGANEQFF	TGTGCCAGCAGCGTAGACGGGGGGGCTAATGAGCAGTTCTTC
NA	NA	TRBV30	TRBJ1-6	CAFSGRYFNSPLHF	TGTGCCTTCTCCGGACGGTACTTTAATTCACCCCTCCACTTT
NA	NA	TRBV28	TRBJ2-2	CASSLGGTGELFF	TGTGCCAGCAGTTTAGGGGGGACCGGGGAGCTGTTTTTT
NA	NA	TRBV5-1	TRBJ2-5	CASGRGTEETQYF	TGCGCCAGCGGGAGGGGGACAGAAGAGACCCAGTACTTC
NA	NA	TRBV28	TRBJ2-2	CASIEWQTGPGELFF	TGTGCCAGCATCGAATGGCAGACTGGACCCGGGGAGCTGTTTTTT
NA	large	TRBV7-9	TRBJ1-1	CASSWAGAREAFF	TGTGCCAGCAGCTGGGCGGGAGCCCGAGAAGCTTTCTTT
NA	NA	TRBV4-1	TRBJ1-5	CASSQGGSLGNQPQHF	TGCGCCAGCAGCCAAGGGGGGTCACTGGGCAATCAGCCCCAGCATTTT
NA	NA	TRBV4-1	TRBJ2-7	CASSHATNEQYF	TGCGCCAGCAGCCATGCGACGAACGAGCAGTACTTC
NA	NA	TRBV28	TRBJ2-1	CASRSLGEEQFF	TGTGCCAGCAGGAGTTTGGGAGAAGAGCAGTTCTTC
TRBD1	NA	TRBV6-1	TRBJ2-7	CASNRGGEQYF	TGTGCCAGCAACAGGGGCGGCGAGCAGTACTTC
TRBD1	once	TRBV29-1	TRBJ2-7	CSGGQSSYEQYF	TGCAGCGGGGGACAGAGCTCCTACGAGCAGTACTTC
NA	NA	TRBV11-3	TRBJ2-7	CASSLDVGYEQYF	TGTGCCAGCAGCTTAGATGTGGGCTACGAGCAGTACTTC
NA	NA	TRBV23-1	TRBJ2-7	CASSRLTGPEQYF	TGCGCCAGCAGTCGCCTAACAGGGCCCGAGCAGTACTTC
TRBD2	NA	TRBV7-8	TRBJ2-5	CASTLKRGGQETQYF	TGTGCCAGCACCCTAAAGCGGGGGGGCCAAGAGACCCAGTACTTC
NA	NA	TRBV4-1	TRBJ2-1	CASSQVDGRVHNEQFF	TGCGCCAGCAGCCAAGTAGATGGCAGGGTACACAATGAGCAGTTCTTC
NA	NA	TRBV4-1	TRBJ1-1	CASSQERGNTEAFF	TGCGCCAGCAGCCAAGAGCGAGGGAACACTGAAGCTTTCTTT
NA	NA	TRBV2	TRBJ2-5	CASSEGVLAEETQYF	TGTGCCAGCAGTGAAGGTGTCCTAGCAGAAGAGACCCAGTACTTC
NA	NA	TRBV15	TRBJ2-7	CATSREGGETYEQYF	TGTGCCACCAGCAGAGAGGGGGGCGAAACCTACGAGCAGTACTTC
NA	NA	TRBV5-8	TRBJ2-5	CASNQDIRETQYF	TGTGCCAGCAACCAGGACATACGAGAGACCCAGTACTTC